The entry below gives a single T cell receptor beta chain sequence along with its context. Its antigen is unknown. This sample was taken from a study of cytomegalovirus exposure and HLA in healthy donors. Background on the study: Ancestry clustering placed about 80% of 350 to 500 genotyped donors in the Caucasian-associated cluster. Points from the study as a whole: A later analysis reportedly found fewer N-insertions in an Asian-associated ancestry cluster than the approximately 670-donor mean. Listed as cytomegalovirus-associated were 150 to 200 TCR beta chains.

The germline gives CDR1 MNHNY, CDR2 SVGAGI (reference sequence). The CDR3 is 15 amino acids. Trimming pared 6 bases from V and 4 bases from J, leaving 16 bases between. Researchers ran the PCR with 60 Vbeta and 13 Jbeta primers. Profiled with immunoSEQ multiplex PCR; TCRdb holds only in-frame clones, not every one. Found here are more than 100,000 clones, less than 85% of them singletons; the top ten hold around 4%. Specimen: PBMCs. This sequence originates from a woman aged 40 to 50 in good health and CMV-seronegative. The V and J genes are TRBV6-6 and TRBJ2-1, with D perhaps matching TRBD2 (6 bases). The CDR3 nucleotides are TGTGCCAGCAGCCCGGGGGTAGGGGCATACAATGAGCAGTTCTTC. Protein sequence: CASSPGVGAYNEQFF.